The entry below describes one T cell receptor beta chain. What it binds is unknown. The sample originates from a study of shared clonotypes between healthy human individuals. The study, taken as a whole, reports: Naive CD4 clonotypes overlapped across a handful of donors at roughly 5%. Incomplete sequencing of sorted subsets was indicated by rarefaction despite large depth.

The assay used deep level. The data were produced by immunoSEQ multiplex PCR, yet TCRdb's version contains in-frame clones alone and is incomplete. This sample has roughly 500,000 clones, with less than 96% found just once. The receptor was isolated from a woman between 25 and 40 years old in good health. Sequencing was done on a sample of naive CD4+ T cells sorted from blood. The subset was: CD45RA+ positively selected.

This CDR3 reads CASSTGPPKGETQYF. CDR3 coding DNA: TGTGCCAGTAGTACGGGACCGCCAAAAGGGGAGACCCAGTACTTC. The gene calls are TRBV19 and TRBJ2-5, with D perhaps TRBD1 or TRBD2 (5 bases each). V was pared by 4 bases and J by 5 bases, with 17 bases between. The CDR3 has 15 residues. Germline CDR1 reads LNHDA; CDR2 reads SQIVND (reference sequence). The full variable domain, its missing parts supplied by reference TRBV19 and TRBJ2-5, is DGGITQSPKYLFRKEGQNVTLSCEQNLNHDAMYWYRQDPGQGLRLIYYSQIVNDFQKGDIAEGYSVSREKKESFPLTVTSAQKNPTAFYLCASSTGPPKGETQYFGPGTRLLVL.